The T cell receptor (beta chain) under discussion was sequenced for a study of cytomegalovirus exposure and HLA in healthy donors. General observations from the study: Follow-up analysis seemed to connect common viral pathogens with several of the most significant clusters identified. A later analysis found that most CMV-associated TCR beta chains appeared HLA-restricted.

This clone was observed a handful of times. Its antigen remains unknown. Germline lookup yields CDR1 LNHDA and CDR2 SQIVND (reference sequence). This CDR3 spans 13 amino acids. Trimming cost V 9 bases and J 7 bases, with 18 bases left between them. In the PCR, 60 Vbeta and 13 Jbeta primers were used. Clones were sequenced by immunoSEQ multiplex PCR, and TCRdb holds only the in-frame ones, with some missing. The data contain roughly 150,000 clones, around 78% of them singletons. V usage is TRBV19 and J usage is TRBJ1-1; possibly TRBD1 for D (6 bases). The sequencing input was PBMCs. The source of this sequence is a middle-aged woman in good health and CMV-seronegative. Here the CDR3 reads CASQKDRINEAFF. The DNA of the CDR3 is TGTGCCAGCCAGAAAGACAGGATCAATGAAGCTTTCTTT.